One T cell receptor (beta chain) is described in this entry. This entry comes from a study of CD4+ T cells in melanoma. Some clones are missing from TCRdb's copy, which holds only in-frame ones; the method was immunoSEQ multiplex PCR. The sample lists 90,000 to 130,000 clones; 80% to 95% were seen once. Germline CDR1 reads ENHRY; CDR2 reads SYGVKD. The V and J ends lost 8 bases and 6 bases, in that order; junction bases with no gene match: 13. The length of the CDR3 is 16 residues. The chain carries TRBV10-3 and TRBJ2-1, with 10 bases aligning to TRBD2. The source of this sequence is a human donor with melanoma. The sample was peripheral blood. The CDR3 DNA is TGTGCCATCCGCGGAGCGGGAGGGCCTCGGCGCAATGAGCAGTTCTTC. Protein sequence: CAIRGAGGPRRNEQFF.